These 10 T cell receptor beta chains came from one sample sequenced in a study of shared clonotypes between healthy human individuals. Sequencing was performed with immunoSEQ multiplex PCR; in TCRdb, only in-frame clones are kept and a portion is missing. The sample contains about 2.4 million clones, 93% of which appear only once. The source material was naive CD4+ T cells from PBMCs. Stated subset: CD45RA+ positively selected. The source is a man between 18 and 29 years old in good health. Some clones in this sample may be carry-over from other donors' samples.

In the case of this clone: The sample holds other DNA sequences that translate to the same CDR3. The rearrangement links TRBV7-9 to TRBJ1-5; a weak D match, TRBD1 (6 bases). Germline V gene data show CDR1 as SEHNR and CDR2 as FQNEAQ (reference sequence). V was shortened by 1 base and J by 4 bases, with 8 bases between the two germline ends. The CDR3 contains 14 residues. The CDR3 DNA sequence: TGTGCCAGCAGCTTAGGGCAGGGGAATCAGCCCCAGCATTTT. It translates to CASSLGQGNQPQHF.

This chain connects TRBV7-8 to TRBJ2-7; a possible D gene is TRBD2 (6 bases). Trimming left V 5 bases short and J 0 bases short, with 14 bases between. This CDR3 has 15 residues. Germline CDR1 reads SGHVS; CDR2 reads FQNEAQ. CDR3 sequence reads: CASSPRDLISYEQYF. The CDR3 DNA is TGTGCCAGCAGCCCGCGGGACCTAATCTCCTACGAGCAGTACTTC.

V and J are TRBV10-1 and TRBJ1-1; maybe TRBD1 (6 bases). This CDR3 has 14 amino acids. V shed 4 bases and J shed 4 bases, with 13 bases lying between them. Germline V gene sequence: CDR1 WNHNN, CDR2 SYGVQD (reference sequence). CDR3 coding DNA: TGCGCCAGCAGTGCCGGCACAGGGATCACTGAAGCTTTCTTT. Translation: CASSAGTGITEAFF.

The chain combines TRBV10-1 with TRBJ2-7; a possible D gene is TRBD1 (6 bases). CDR1 WNHNN and CDR2 SYGVQD come from the germline V gene (reference sequence). Trimming removed 8 bases from V and 7 bases from J, with 15 bases in between. The CDR3 is 12 amino acids. In DNA, the CDR3 is TGCGCCAGCCGGGGACAATCGCTGGAGCAGTACTTC. Amino acid sequence: CASRGQSLEQYF.

This chain connects TRBV29-1 to TRBJ2-5, with TRBD2 matching 8 bases. V lost 7 bases and J lost 2; bases outside the gene matches: 9. CDR3 length: 14 residues. CDR1 and CDR2 (germline): SQVTM, ANQGSEA. DNA of the CDR3: TGCAGCGGGCTAGCGGGCGTGGTTCAAGAGACCCAGTACTTC. Amino acids: CSGLAGVVQETQYF.

DNA for the CDR3: TGCGCCAGCAGCTTGGATGGCGGGAGGACCCCCTACAATGAGCAGTTCTTC. This encodes CASSLDGGRTPYNEQFF. V usage is TRBV5-1 and J usage is TRBJ2-1, with TRBD2 identical over 8 bases. The length of the CDR3 is 17 residues. V dropped 0 bases and J dropped 2; count of bases not matched to a gene: 7. Germline assignment: CDR1 SGHRS and CDR2 YFSETQ.

With regard to this clone: The identical CDR3 is also encoded by other nucleotide sequences in the sample. V is TRBV5-4 and J is TRBJ2-5, with TRBD1 as a possible D gene (6 bases). This CDR3 spans 14 amino acids. The germline V and J ends were trimmed by 0 bases and 4 bases, with 10 bases remaining between them. From germline, CDR1 is SGHNT and CDR2 YYREEE (reference sequence). The DNA of the CDR3 is TGTGCCAGCAGCTTGGCAGGGGCAGGAGAGACCCAGTACTTC. Its protein is CASSLAGAGETQYF.

This chain links TRBV6-1 with TRBJ2-7; 10 bases line up with TRBD2. After removal of 8 bases from V and 3 bases from J, the junction contained 4 bases not matched to a gene. Per the germline V gene, CDR1 is MNHNS and CDR2 is SASEGT. The CDR3 is 13 amino acids. This chain's CDR3 is CASGRTSGYEQYF. The CDR3 nucleotides read TGTGCCAGCGGACGGACTAGCGGCTACGAGCAGTACTTC.

The gene calls are TRBV28 and TRBJ2-4; 7 bases map to TRBD2. The germline V gene encodes CDR1 MDHEN and CDR2 SYDVKM. Unmatched junction bases numbered 8, after V lost 6 bases and J lost 0 bases. The CDR3 length is 16 residues. This CDR3 is CASSRPGGGAKNIQYF. CDR3 coding DNA: TGTGCCAGCAGCCGTCCGGGGGGTGGAGCCAAAAACATTCAGTACTTC.

The genes are TRBV9 and TRBJ2-1, with 10 nucleotides matching TRBD2. With V trimmed by 3 bases and J by 4 bases, 4 bases remained unmatched. The CDR3 is 15 amino acids. Per germline, CDR1 SGDLS and CDR2 YYNGEE. The CDR3 sequence is CASSATSGYYNEQFF. In nucleotides, the CDR3 is TGTGCCAGCAGCGCGACTAGCGGGTATTACAATGAGCAGTTCTTC.